This entry describes one T cell receptor beta chain. Its antigen is unknown. Base qualities are missing; no much larger clone stands one base away. This sample stems from a study of control samples from healthy donors and cancer patients (dated by TCRdb to about 2020). Receptor amplification or capture employed the immunoSEQ multiplex PCR assay. TCRdb re-hosts the immuneACCESS table, in-frame sequences only. Its copies lack some clones; in the studies checked, an unresolved V gene accounts for under half of them, and the cause for the rest is not known. Across this sample there are 100,000 to 150,000 clones, with more than 70% seen only once. About 3% of the sample belongs to the ten largest clones. The sample taken for sequencing was blood. This receptor was obtained from a man aged 60 to 75 in good health.

The DNA sequence follows: TGTGCCAGCAGACAACAGGGGTGGACTGAAGCTTTCTTT. Protein translation: CASRQQGWTEAFF. In this chain, TRBV5-4 is recombined with TRBJ1-1; the junction holds 7 bases that match TRBD1. Unmatched junction bases come to 6, with V trimmed by 5 bases and J by 5 bases. The germline V gene (reference sequence) supplies CDR1 SGHNT and CDR2 YYREEE. Its CDR3 holds 13 amino acids, cysteine through phenylalanine. The only DNA kept is the CDR3, 39 bases in frame from the first base.